Sequencing of this T cell receptor beta chain was carried out in a study of shared clonotypes between healthy human individuals. Here immunoSEQ multiplex PCR was the method, and the copy in TCRdb shows in-frame clones only, minus some. The top ten clones hold approximately 0.06% of a sample with around 510,000 clones, approximately 94% of them seen once. Note on this clone: What it binds is unknown.

Study-level results: Since donors were few, the genetic and exposure-history diversity represented was limited. In contrast to clonotypes shared by all four donors, non-shared clonotypes had lower generation probabilities.

Trimming left V 6 bases short and J 4 bases short, with 9 bases between. Per germline, CDR1 LNHDA and CDR2 SQIVND (reference sequence). CDR3 length: 13 residues. This receptor was obtained from a woman aged 30 to 39 in good health. This chain links TRBV19 with TRBJ2-2; no clear D gene. The sample comprised naive CD4+ T cells sorted from blood. The subset denotes: CD45RA+ positively selected. This CDR3 is CASSLLTTGELFF. CDR3 bases: TGTGCCAGTAGCCTTCTGACCACCGGGGAGCTGTTTTTT.